This is a list of T cell receptor beta chains from one sample in a study of T cell repertoires in aging, cancer and after chemotherapy. TCRdb called the multiplex PCR reads again in MiXCR, with one record for every CDR3 protein. The table records some 10,000 distinct CDR3 sequences, approximately 30% of them present only once. Source material: blood. Receptors originate from a human donor in good health. The CDR3 runs from the conserved cysteine through the conserved F or W. A D gene is named only where the DNA matches it firmly. Expanded clones are given a class, and other clones once, few, many or no size at all.

NA,TRBV5-4,TRBJ2-2,NA,TGCGCCAGCAGCCCCGGGACGTCCGGGGAGCTGTTTTTT,CASSPGTSGELFF
NA,TRBV5-1,TRBJ2-7,NA,TGCGCCAGCAGCTCCGAGGGTTTCTACGAGCAGTACTTC,CASSSEGFYEQYF
medium-sized,TRBV19,TRBJ2-7,NA,TGTGCCAGTAGCCCGGACTTAGCCGAGCAGTACTTC,CASSPDLAEQYF
few,TRBV19,TRBJ1-1,NA,TGTGCCAGTAGGCCGGGAGAAGGGGTGAACACTGAAGCTTTCTTT,CASRPGEGVNTEAFF
NA,TRBV6-1,TRBJ2-7,TRBD1,TGTGCCAGCAGGGGACAGGGGGGCACCGGGGAGCTGTACTTC,CASRGQGGTGELYF
NA,TRBV6-4,TRBJ2-3,TRBD2,TGTGCCAGCAGTGACGAACTAGCGGGAGGGCCAGATACGCAGTATTTT,CASSDELAGGPDTQYF
NA,TRBV6-5,TRBJ1-5,NA,TGTGCCAGCAGTTACTCTAGCAATCAGCCCCAGCATTTT,CASSYSSNQPQHF
NA,TRBV11-3,TRBJ2-1,TRBD2,TGTGCCAGCAGCCAAGTTTCCAGCGGGGGCCACACTGAGCAGTTCTTC,CASSQVSSGGHTEQFF
NA,TRBV28,TRBJ2-7,NA,TGTGCCAGCAGTATCGGGACGGCAGTCTACGAGCAGTACTTC,CASSIGTAVYEQYF
NA,TRBV6-5,TRBJ2-3,TRBD2,TGTGCCAGCATCCCCACTAGCGTGGAGGGCACAGATACGCAGTATTTT,CASIPTSVEGTDTQYF
NA,TRBV20-1,TRBJ1-4,NA,TGCAGTGCTCAGAAAGGACAGAGCAATGAAAAACTGTTTTTT,CSAQKGQSNEKLFF
NA,TRBV11-3,TRBJ2-1,NA,TGTGCCAGCAGCCTTCGACAGGACTCCTACAATGAGCAGTTCTTC,CASSLRQDSYNEQFF
medium-sized,TRBV30,TRBJ1-1,NA,TGTGCCTGGAGTGTTATGAACACTGAAGCTTTCTTT,CAWSVMNTEAFF
few,TRBV27,TRBJ1-6,NA,TGTGCCAGCAGTTTTAGCTATAATTCACCCCTCCACTTT,CASSFSYNSPLHF
medium-sized,TRBV30,TRBJ2-7,NA,TGTGCCTGGGGGTTGGCCTCCTACGAGCAGTACTTC,CAWGLASYEQYF
few,TRBV27,TRBJ2-1,NA,TGTGCCAGCACCACGGGACACCCCTACAATGAGCAGTTCTTC,CASTTGHPYNEQFF
NA,TRBV12-3/TRBV12-4,TRBJ1-2,NA,TGTGCCAGCAGTCACAGGGTACCGGGGGTCGGCGGCTACACCTTC,CASSHRVPGVGGYTF
NA,TRBV12-3/TRBV12-4,TRBJ1-2,NA,TGTGCCAGCAGTCGGGGGGAAGGCTACACCTTC,CASSRGEGYTF
few,TRBV11-3,TRBJ2-7,NA,TGTGCCAGCAGCTTGGGATCGTCGTCCTACGAGCAGTACTTC,CASSLGSSSYEQYF
NA,TRBV20-1,TRBJ2-1,NA,TGCAGTACCCGGAGGGCCCACAATGAGCAGTTCTTC,CSTRRAHNEQFF
few,TRBV19,TRBJ1-1,NA,TGTGCCACCCGGCAGGAGGGGGACACTGAAGCTTTCTTT,CATRQEGDTEAFF
NA,TRBV6-2/TRBV6-3,TRBJ1-6,NA,TGTGCCAGCAGACCCAGATATAATTCACCCCTCCACTTT,CASRPRYNSPLHF
few,TRBV5-1,TRBJ2-3,NA,TGCGCCAGCAGCTTGGATGGCCCTAGCACAGATACGCAGTATTTT,CASSLDGPSTDTQYF
NA,TRBV20-1,TRBJ1-5,TRBD1,TGCAGTGCTAGACCGCGGACAGGCCGCAATCAGCCCCAGCATTTT,CSARPRTGRNQPQHF
few,TRBV27,TRBJ2-3,TRBD2,TGTGCCAGCACCTCTCTCTCCAGCGGGAGGTGGGGTACGCAGTATTTT,CASTSLSSGRWGTQYF
NA,TRBV5-6,TRBJ2-1,NA,TGTGCCAGCAGCGCCTCCGGACCCGAGGGCAATGAGCAGTTCTTC,CASSASGPEGNEQFF
few,TRBV6-1,TRBJ1-5,TRBD1,TGTGCCAGCAGACTAGGACAGGGGCCTCAGCCCCAGCATTTT,CASRLGQGPQPQHF
NA,TRBV7-2,TRBJ1-1,NA,TGTGCCAGCAGCTTAGATGCTCAGGTGAACACTGAAGCTTTCTTT,CASSLDAQVNTEAFF
medium-sized,TRBV29-1,TRBJ2-7,NA,TGCAGCGCCGAAACAAGGAACTCCTACGAGCAGTACTTC,CSAETRNSYEQYF
NA,TRBV6-2/TRBV6-3,TRBJ1-1,NA,TGTGCCAGCAGTTATCGGAGACAGTTGAACACTGAAGCTTTCTTT,CASSYRRQLNTEAFF
NA,TRBV19,TRBJ1-4,NA,TGTGCCAGTAGTCCTAGAACTAATGAAAAACTGTTTTTT,CASSPRTNEKLFF
medium-sized,TRBV11-3,TRBJ2-5,TRBD1,TGTGCCAGCAGCCTCGACAGGGAAGAGACCCAGTACTTC,CASSLDREETQYF
NA,TRBV30,TRBJ2-3,TRBD2,TGTGCCTGGAGTGGTGGTCGCGTTTTTGGCGGGAGGGAGGCAGATACGCAGTATTTT,CAWSGGRVFGGREADTQYF
NA,TRBV20-1,TRBJ2-2,NA,TGCAGTGCTAAGGGGTGGGGCTATTCGAACACCGGGGAGCTGTTTTTT,CSAKGWGYSNTGELFF
NA,TRBV30,TRBJ1-2,NA,TGTGCCTGGAGTGCCGGTCCACTTAACTATGGCTACACCTTC,CAWSAGPLNYGYTF